The 9 T cell receptor beta chains below come from one sample, sequenced in a study of long-term antiretroviral therapy in people with HIV. A v3.0 immunoSEQ assay was performed at survey level. TCRdb keeps only in-frame clones here, not all; method: immunoSEQ multiplex PCR. The data hold approximately 10,000 clones, with 70% to 75% observed a single time. The source was unsorted PBMCs, collected just under 3.2 years before starting antiretroviral therapy. Receptor source: a man aged 35 to 55 with HIV.

Turning to this clone: One junction end disagrees with the germline gene, perhaps due to a read error. V usage is TRBV4-3 and J usage is TRBJ2-7, with 10 bases matching TRBD2. Germline V CDR1 and CDR2: LGHNA, YSLEER. This CDR3 contains 19 residues. The CDR3 sequence: CASSQGYSPASGSIYEQYF. CDR3 nucleotide sequence: TGCGCCAGCAGTCAAGGGTACTCCCCTGCTAGCGGGAGTATCTACGAGCAGTACTTC.

The gene calls are TRBV5-1 and TRBJ2-5; 11 nucleotides line up with TRBD2. CDR3 size: 16 residues. The V gene end was trimmed by 2 bases and the J gene end by 4 bases; junction bases not matched to a gene: 7. Germline V CDR1 and CDR2: SGHRS, YFSETQ. The CDR3 DNA follows: TGCGCCAGCAGCTTCATTACTAGCGGGAGCGGAGAGACCCAGTACTTC. It is translated as CASSFITSGSGETQYF.

The chain joins TRBV2 to TRBJ2-5, with D possibly being TRBD1 (6 bases). With 6 bases removed from V and 5 bases from J, the gap between germline ends came to 13 bases. In germline, CDR1 is SNHLY, CDR2 FYNNEI. CDR3 length equals 13 residues. The CDR3 loop is CASRADRGETQYF. CDR3 in DNA: TGTGCCAGCAGAGCGGACAGAGGGGAGACCCAGTACTTC. The variable domain in full, with the rest retrieved from reference TRBV2 and TRBJ2-5, is EPEVTQTPSHQVTQMGQEVILRCVPISNHLYFYWYRQILGQKVEFLVSFYNNEISEKSEIFDDQFSVERPDGSNFTLKIRSTKLEDSAMYFCASRADRGETQYFGPGTRLLVL.

The chain joins TRBV4-3 to TRBJ2-7, with 7 bases aligning to TRBD2. Germline CDR1 LGHNA, CDR2 YSLEER. The CDR3 has 16 amino acids. V was clipped by 0 bases and J by 4 bases; unmatched bases: 9. CDR3 amino acids: CASSQDLRGRGYEQYF. For the CDR3, the DNA is TGCGCCAGCAGCCAAGACCTGCGCGGGAGAGGATACGAGCAGTACTTC.

The gene calls are TRBV10-3 and TRBJ2-3, with a weak D call TRBD2 (6 bases). This CDR3 has 15 amino acids. V was cut by 6 bases and J by 4 bases, with 17 bases left in between. The germline V gene has CDR1 ENHRY and CDR2 SYGVKD. The CDR3 region has the DNA TGTGCCATCAGGGCTAGCGTGAGGGGAGCAGATACGCAGTATTTT. Protein product: CAIRASVRGADTQYF.

The count of this clone is one. The chain joins TRBV11-3 to TRBJ2-1; D not certain. V lost 5 bases to trimming and J lost 3 bases, with 8 bases between them. The CDR3 is made up of 13 amino acids. Per the germline V gene, CDR1 is SGHNT and CDR2 is YENEEA. CDR3 bases: TGTGCCAGCAGCCTCCCGGGCTACAATGAGCAGTTCTTC. Amino acid sequence: CASSLPGYNEQFF.

The chain carries TRBV6-4 and TRBJ2-1; maybe TRBD2 (5 bases). V lost 0 bases to trimming and J lost 7 bases, with 7 bases between them. The CDR3 consists of 13 residues. Germline CDR1 MRHNA, CDR2 SNTAGT. This chain's CDR3 is CASSDSGLNEQFF. The CDR3, as DNA: TGTGCCAGCAGTGACTCCGGACTGAATGAGCAGTTCTTC.

V and J are TRBV30 and TRBJ1-1, with no clear D. Germline loops: CDR1 GTSNPN, CDR2 SVGIG (reference sequence). The V and J ends lost 1 base and 1 base respectively, with 7 bases between them. The CDR3 is 13 residues long. CDR3 DNA sequence: TGTGCCTGGAGTGAGTACGGGAACACTGAAGCTTTCTTT. The encoded protein is CAWSEYGNTEAFF.

This clone appeared a few times. The rearrangement joins TRBV4-3 to TRBJ2-6, with 9 nucleotides matching TRBD1. V shed 2 bases, J shed 4 bases, and the junction held 3 bases outside the gene matches. The CDR3 has 16 amino acids. Germline-derived CDR1 and CDR2 are LGHNA and YSLEER. CDR3 loop: CASSQRTGDGANVLTF. The CDR3 DNA is TGCGCCAGCAGCCAACGGACAGGGGACGGGGCCAACGTCCTGACTTTC.